This TCR beta chain was sequenced for a study of identical twins. Unique molecular identifiers were present on the cDNA, and a universal primer site came from template switching. From the 5' RACE reads, TCRdb called clonotypes with MiXCR, one entry per CDR3 protein. The sample includes 500,000 to 600,000 distinct CDR3 sequences, around 20% of them seen just once. CDR3 size: 12 residues. CDR1 is MNHEY and CDR2 is SVGEGT in the germline V gene. V was cut by 6 bases and J by 10 bases, with 14 bases left in between. These same records also appear under a second study, on T cells expressing NK-cell markers.

The material sequenced was CD4+ T cells sorted from blood. J is TRBJ2-3 and V is TRBV6-2 or TRBV6-3; perhaps TRBD1 as D (5 bases). The receptor comes from a woman under 30 in good health. This CDR3 is CASSDRTMAQYF. The CDR3 DNA is TGTGCCAGCAGCGACAGAACAATGGCGCAGTATTTT.